This T cell receptor beta chain appears in the sequencing data of a study of cytomegalovirus exposure and HLA in healthy donors. For the study at large: The same platform was used for the roughly 120 validation repertoires as for the approximately 730 first-cohort repertoires, as reported in a later analysis.

Data came from immunoSEQ multiplex PCR; TCRdb stores just in-frame clones and leaves some out. Among around 220,000 clones, about 90% were seen once, and the ten largest hold about 2.7%. A note on this clone: The antigen is undetermined.

It was the approximately 130-subject validation cohort, separate from the roughly 700-subject first cohort, to which the donors belonged. Findings and caveats of the study: Researchers reported that a few CMV-associated chains were confirmed in vitro as CMV antigen-specific. Associated with cytomegalovirus, according to the listing, were around 160 TCR beta chains.

CDR1 and CDR2 from the germline V gene are SGHRS and YFSETQ. With V trimmed by 1 base and J by 0 bases, 7 bases remained unmatched. The CDR3 spans 17 residues. The receptor was isolated from a woman under 30 in good health and CMV-seronegative. The sample taken for sequencing was PBMCs. This chain joins TRBV5-1 and TRBJ2-1; 7 bases match TRBD2. As DNA, the CDR3 is TGCGCCAGCAGCTTGTTTCATCGCGGGAGCTCCTACAATGAGCAGTTCTTC. It yields the protein CASSLFHRGSSYNEQFF.